This TCR beta chain derives from a study of CD8 T cells in Susac syndrome. Whole-study context: Susac syndrome patients were untreated, on corticosteroids with some adding intravenous immunoglobulin, or on intravenous immunoglobulin only. Study-wide results and limits: The CD4+ T cell repertoire of patients with Susac syndrome showed no detectable clonal expansion.

Notes on this clonotype: Antigen: not known.

Germline CDR1 is LGHNA and CDR2 is YNFKEQ. Unmatched junction bases numbered 8, after V lost 1 base and J lost 5 bases. This CDR3 has 16 residues. Random hexamers were used to reverse transcribe an amount of roughly 0.5 to 1 ug RNA. Multiplex immunoSEQ PCR targeted 54 Vbeta and 13 Jbeta TCR beta segments. TCRdb reprocessed the immunoSEQ multiplex PCR reads with MiXCR, giving one entry per CDR3 protein. The sample consists of some 250,000 distinct CDR3 sequences, 96% of them appearing once. The origin of this receptor is a human donor with Susac syndrome. The chain couples TRBV4-2 to TRBJ2-1; 7 bases fit TRBD2. The sequenced sample consisted of CD4+ T cells from PBMCs. CDR3 region: CASSQGEQRGDNEQFF. CDR3 nucleotides: TGTGCCAGCAGCCAAGGGGAACAGCGGGGTGACAATGAGCAGTTCTTC.